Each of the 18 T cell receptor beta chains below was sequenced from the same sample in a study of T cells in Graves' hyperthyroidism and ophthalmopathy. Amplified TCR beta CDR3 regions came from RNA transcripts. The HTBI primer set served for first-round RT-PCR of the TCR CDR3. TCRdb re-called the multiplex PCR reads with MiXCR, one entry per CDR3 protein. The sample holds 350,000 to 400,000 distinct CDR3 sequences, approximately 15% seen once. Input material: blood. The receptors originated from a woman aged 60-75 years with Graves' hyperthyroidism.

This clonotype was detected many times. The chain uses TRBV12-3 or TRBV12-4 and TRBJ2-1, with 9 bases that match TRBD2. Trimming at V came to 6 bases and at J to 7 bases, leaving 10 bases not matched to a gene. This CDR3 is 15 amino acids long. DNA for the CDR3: TGTGCCAGCAGGCACATAGCGGGAGTTTATAATGAGCAGTTCTTC. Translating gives CASRHIAGVYNEQFF.

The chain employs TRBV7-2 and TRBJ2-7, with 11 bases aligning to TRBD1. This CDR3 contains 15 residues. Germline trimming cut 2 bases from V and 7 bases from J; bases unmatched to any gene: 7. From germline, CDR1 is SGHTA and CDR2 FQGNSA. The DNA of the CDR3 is TGTGCCAGCAGCTTACGGGACAGGGGGTTAAGAGAGCAGTACTTC. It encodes CASSLRDRGLREQYF.

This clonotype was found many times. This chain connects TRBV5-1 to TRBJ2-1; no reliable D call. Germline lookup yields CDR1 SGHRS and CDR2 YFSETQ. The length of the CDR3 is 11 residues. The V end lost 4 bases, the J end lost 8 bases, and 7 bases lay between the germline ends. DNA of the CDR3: TGCGCCAGCAGCGCTGGCGATGAGCAGTTCTTC. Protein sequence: CASSAGDEQFF.

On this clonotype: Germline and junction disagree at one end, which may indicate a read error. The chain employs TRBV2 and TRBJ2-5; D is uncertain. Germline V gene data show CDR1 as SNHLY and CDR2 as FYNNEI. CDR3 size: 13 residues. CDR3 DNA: TGTGTCAGCAACGGACGCCTCGATTGGGACCAGTACTTC. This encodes CVSNGRLDWDQYF. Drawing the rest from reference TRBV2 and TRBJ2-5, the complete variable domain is EPEVTQTPSHQVTQMGQEVILRCVPISNHLYFYWYRQILGQKVEFLVSFYNNEISEKSEIFDDQFSVERPDGSNFTLKIRSTKLEDSAMYFCVSNGRLDWDQYFGPGTRLLVL.

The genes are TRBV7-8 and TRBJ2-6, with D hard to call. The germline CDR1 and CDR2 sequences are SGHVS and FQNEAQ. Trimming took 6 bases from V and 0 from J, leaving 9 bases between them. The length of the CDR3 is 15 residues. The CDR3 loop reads CASRPTASGANVLTF. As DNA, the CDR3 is TGTGCCAGCAGGCCGACTGCCTCTGGGGCCAACGTCCTGACTTTC.

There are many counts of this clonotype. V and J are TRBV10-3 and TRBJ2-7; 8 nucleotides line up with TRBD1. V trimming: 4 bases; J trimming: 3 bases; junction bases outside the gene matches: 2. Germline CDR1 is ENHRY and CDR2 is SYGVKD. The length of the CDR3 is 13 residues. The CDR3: CAISGDRGYEQYF. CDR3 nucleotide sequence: TGTGCCATCAGTGGTGACAGGGGCTACGAGCAGTACTTC.

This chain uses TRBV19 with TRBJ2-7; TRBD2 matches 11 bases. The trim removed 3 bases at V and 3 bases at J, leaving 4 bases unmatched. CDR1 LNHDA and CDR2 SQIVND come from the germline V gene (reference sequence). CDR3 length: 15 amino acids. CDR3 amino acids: CASSIGTSGYYEQYF. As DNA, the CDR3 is TGTGCCAGTAGTATCGGGACTAGCGGATACTACGAGCAGTACTTC.

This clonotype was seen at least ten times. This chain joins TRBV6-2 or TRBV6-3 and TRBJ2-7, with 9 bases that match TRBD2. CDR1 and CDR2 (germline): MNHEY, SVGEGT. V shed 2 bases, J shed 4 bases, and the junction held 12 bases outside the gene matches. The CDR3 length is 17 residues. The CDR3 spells CASSYPPALAGVYEQYF. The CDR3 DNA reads TGTGCCAGCAGTTACCCACCGGCCTTAGCGGGAGTTTACGAGCAGTACTTC.

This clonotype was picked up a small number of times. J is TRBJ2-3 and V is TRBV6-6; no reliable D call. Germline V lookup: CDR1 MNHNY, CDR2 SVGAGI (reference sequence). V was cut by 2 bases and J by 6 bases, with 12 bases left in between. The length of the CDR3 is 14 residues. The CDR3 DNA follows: TGTGCCAGCAGTTACAAAGAGACGACCGATACGCAGTATTTT. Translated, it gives CASSYKETTDTQYF.

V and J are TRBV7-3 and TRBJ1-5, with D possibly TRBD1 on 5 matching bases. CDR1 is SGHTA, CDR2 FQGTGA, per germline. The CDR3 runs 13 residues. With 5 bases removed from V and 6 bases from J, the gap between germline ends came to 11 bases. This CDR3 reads CASSTHGGQPQHF. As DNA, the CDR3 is TGTGCCAGCAGCACCCACGGGGGTCAGCCCCAGCATTTT.

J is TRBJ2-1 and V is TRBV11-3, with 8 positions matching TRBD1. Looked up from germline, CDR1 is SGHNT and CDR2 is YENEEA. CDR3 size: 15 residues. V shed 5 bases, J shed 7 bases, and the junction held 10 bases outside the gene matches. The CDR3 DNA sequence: TGTGCCAGCAGCGCTGTGACGGACAGGGTTAATGAGCAGTTCTTC. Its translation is CASSAVTDRVNEQFF.

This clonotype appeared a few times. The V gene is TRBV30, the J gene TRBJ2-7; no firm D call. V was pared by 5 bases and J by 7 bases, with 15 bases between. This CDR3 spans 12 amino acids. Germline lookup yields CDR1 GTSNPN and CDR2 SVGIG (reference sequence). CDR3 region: CAWGKEYGEQYF. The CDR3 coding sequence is TGTGCCTGGGGGAAGGAATATGGTGAGCAGTACTTC.

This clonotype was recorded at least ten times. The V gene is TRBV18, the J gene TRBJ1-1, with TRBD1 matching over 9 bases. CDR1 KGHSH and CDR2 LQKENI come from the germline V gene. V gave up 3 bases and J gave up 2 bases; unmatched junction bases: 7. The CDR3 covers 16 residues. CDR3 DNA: TGTGCCAGCTCACCGGGACAGGGTCCGATCAACACTGAAGCTTTCTTT. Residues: CASSPGQGPINTEAFF.

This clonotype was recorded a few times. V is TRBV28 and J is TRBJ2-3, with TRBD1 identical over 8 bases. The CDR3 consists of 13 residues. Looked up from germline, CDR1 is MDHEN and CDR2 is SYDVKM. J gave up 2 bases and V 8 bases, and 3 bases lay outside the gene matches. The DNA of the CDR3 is TGTGCCAGCTTGACAGGGGTCACAGATACGCAGTATTTT. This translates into CASLTGVTDTQYF.

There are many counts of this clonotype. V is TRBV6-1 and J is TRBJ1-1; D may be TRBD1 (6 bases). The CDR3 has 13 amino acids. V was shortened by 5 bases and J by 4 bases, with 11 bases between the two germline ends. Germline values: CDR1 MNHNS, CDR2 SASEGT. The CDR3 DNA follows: TGTGCCAGCAGTTTCTTCAGGGGCACTGAAGCTTTCTTT. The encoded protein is CASSFFRGTEAFF.

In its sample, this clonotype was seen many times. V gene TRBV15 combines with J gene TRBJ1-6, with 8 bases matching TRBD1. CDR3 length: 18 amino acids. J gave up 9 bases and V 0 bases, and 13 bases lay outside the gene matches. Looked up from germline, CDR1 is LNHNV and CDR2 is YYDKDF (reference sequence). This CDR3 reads CATSRDRQIAGGFSPLHF. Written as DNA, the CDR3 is TGTGCCACCAGCAGAGATCGACAAATCGCAGGGGGCTTTTCACCCCTCCACTTT.

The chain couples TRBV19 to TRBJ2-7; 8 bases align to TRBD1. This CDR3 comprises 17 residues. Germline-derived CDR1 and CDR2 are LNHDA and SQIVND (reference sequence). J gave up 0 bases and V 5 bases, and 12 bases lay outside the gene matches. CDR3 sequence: CASSGDTGGRSSYEQYF. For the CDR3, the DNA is TGTGCCAGTAGTGGGGATACAGGGGGAAGGAGCTCCTACGAGCAGTACTTC.

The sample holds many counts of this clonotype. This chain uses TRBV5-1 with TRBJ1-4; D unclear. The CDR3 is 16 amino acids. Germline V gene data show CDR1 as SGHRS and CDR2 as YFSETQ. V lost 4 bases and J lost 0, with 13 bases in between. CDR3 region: CASSPAQTSTNEKLFF. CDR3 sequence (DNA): TGCGCCAGCAGCCCGGCCCAGACATCAACTAATGAAAAACTGTTTTTT.